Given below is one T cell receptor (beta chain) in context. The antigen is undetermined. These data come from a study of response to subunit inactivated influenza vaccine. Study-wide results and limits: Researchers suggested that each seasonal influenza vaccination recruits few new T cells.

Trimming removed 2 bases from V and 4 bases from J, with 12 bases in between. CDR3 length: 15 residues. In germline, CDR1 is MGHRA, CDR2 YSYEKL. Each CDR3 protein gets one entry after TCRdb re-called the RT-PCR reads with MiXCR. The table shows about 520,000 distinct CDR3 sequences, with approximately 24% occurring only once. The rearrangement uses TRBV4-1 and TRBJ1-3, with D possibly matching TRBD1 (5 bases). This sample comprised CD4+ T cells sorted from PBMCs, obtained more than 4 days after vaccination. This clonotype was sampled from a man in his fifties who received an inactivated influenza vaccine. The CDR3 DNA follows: TGCGCCAGCAGCCAATCGGGGGGATCGGGAAACACCATATATTTT. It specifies CASSQSGGSGNTIYF.